These T cell receptor beta chains were read from a single sample in a study of blood T cells in healthy people across ages. TCRdb itself ran the 5' RACE reads through MiXCR, one entry per CDR3 protein. The sample carries roughly 2 million distinct CDR3 sequences, 40% to 55% recorded once. Sequenced input: blood. The receptor set was obtained from a woman aged 40 to 49 in good health. Each CDR3 is given with its conserved first and last residue. Fields, in order: J gene, V gene, CDR3 protein.

J: NA; V: TRBV5-5; CDR3: CASSVADYLYEQYF
J: TRBJ2-5; V: TRBV20-1; CDR3: CSAMPGESQETQYF
J: TRBJ2-7; V: TRBV7-8; CDR3: CASRDTSGTSGNNEQYF
J: TRBJ1-1; V: TRBV20-1; CDR3: CSARGISAIDTEAFF
J: TRBJ2-3; V: TRBV20-1; CDR3: CSARGTVPADTQYF
J: TRBJ1-2; V: TRBV27; CDR3: CASSISSYQEDFYGYTF
J: TRBJ2-5; V: TRBV4-2; CDR3: CASSVQRSGETQYF
J: TRBJ1-6; V: TRBV4-1; CDR3: CASSQDLAGMMAPLHF
J: TRBJ1-2; V: TRBV29-1; CDR3: CSVDKELYGYTF
J: NA; V: TRBV7-2; CDR3: CASSKRTRETQYF
J: TRBJ2-3; V: TRBV20-1; CDR3: CSASGLAGVDTQYF
J: TRBJ1-2; V: TRBV28; CDR3: CASSFGGTGGYGYTF
J: TRBJ2-1; V: TRBV29-1; CDR3: CSVADPTSASGGNEQFF
J: TRBJ2-2; V: TRBV6-2/TRBV6-3; CDR3: CASSSPFSGNTGELFF
J: TRBJ2-1; V: TRBV25-1; CDR3: CASSEGGTSYDNEQFF
J: TRBJ2-7; V: TRBV6-2/TRBV6-3; CDR3: CASSDGQGAPRPYEQYF
J: TRBJ2-7; V: TRBV29-1; CDR3: CSVAGGHGSHEQYF
J: TRBJ2-5; V: TRBV24-1; CDR3: CATSPTGGWGETQYF
J: TRBJ1-1; V: TRBV9; CDR3: CASSVAGVDTEAFF
J: TRBJ2-7; V: TRBV14; CDR3: CASSQGGQASEQYF
J: TRBJ2-1; V: TRBV5-4; CDR3: CASSQPGQIEQFF
J: TRBJ2-7; V: TRBV4-3; CDR3: CASSQRFGVRLAGIEQYF
J: TRBJ2-3; V: TRBV10-3; CDR3: CAISESTDTTDTQYF
J: TRBJ1-5; V: TRBV20-1; CDR3: CSALQGTGNQPQHF
J: TRBJ2-3; V: TRBV20-1; CDR3: CSAREGSTPTDTQYF
J: TRBJ1-2; V: TRBV20-1; CDR3: CSARDGGAHGYTF
J: TRBJ2-3; V: TRBV7-2; CDR3: CASSLALAPLGDTQYF
J: TRBJ2-7; V: TRBV28; CDR3: CASSRAGLTYEQYF
J: TRBJ2-5; V: TRBV28; CDR3: CASSLLGKEKGETQYF
J: TRBJ2-3; V: TRBV13; CDR3: CASRDLMDTQYF
J: TRBJ2-7; V: TRBV4-1; CDR3: CASSQAGRGLYEQYF
J: TRBJ2-1; V: TRBV9; CDR3: CASSKRLAGNNEQFF
J: NA; V: TRBV28; CDR3: CASLLVAGAVETQYF
J: TRBJ2-3; V: TRBV27; CDR3: CASSLGSAPDTQYF
J: TRBJ2-1; V: TRBV7-2; CDR3: CASSLSFGNEQFF
J: TRBJ2-3; V: TRBV12-3/TRBV12-4; CDR3: CASSSTGVKTDTQYF
J: TRBJ1-4; V: TRBV7-2; CDR3: CASSLPREGRANEKLFF
J: NA; V: TRBV4-3; CDR3: CASSQDGAGIPYEQYF
J: TRBJ2-3; V: TRBV7-9; CDR3: CASSLGQAADTQYF
J: TRBJ2-7; V: TRBV5-1; CDR3: CASSLGQGGGSYEQYF
J: TRBJ2-7; V: TRBV10-1; CDR3: CASRAGTGMSEQYF
J: TRBJ2-4; V: TRBV5-4; CDR3: CASTAPGQNIQYF
J: TRBJ2-5; V: TRBV7-2; CDR3: CASSLMGQGSETQYF
J: TRBJ2-5; V: TRBV10-3; CDR3: CAISGLAGVQETQYF
J: TRBJ2-7; V: TRBV27; CDR3: CASSGTARYEQYF
J: TRBJ2-3; V: TRBV3-1; CDR3: CASSPPGAGSTDTQYF
J: TRBJ2-6; V: TRBV29-1; CDR3: CSAGPSGGGSGANVLTF
J: TRBJ2-3; V: TRBV28; CDR3: CASSFLAGLSSTDTQYF
J: NA; V: TRBV6-2/TRBV6-3; CDR3: CASSYLSGAETQYF
J: TRBJ2-7; V: TRBV28; CDR3: CAGQGVSYEQYF
J: TRBJ2-7; V: TRBV6-5; CDR3: CASSYAPVIYNEQYF
J: TRBJ1-1; V: TRBV12-3/TRBV12-4; CDR3: CALTPSENTEAFF
J: TRBJ2-3; V: TRBV20-1; CDR3: CSASGGGRTDTQYF
J: TRBJ2-1; V: TRBV4-2; CDR3: CASSQETISGGINEQFF
J: TRBJ1-2; V: TRBV20-1; CDR3: CSASPGQGNYGYTF
J: TRBJ1-1; V: TRBV28; CDR3: CASSFAPTEAFF
J: TRBJ1-2; V: TRBV6-5; CDR3: CASRSTGQGYGYTF
J: TRBJ2-1; V: TRBV20-1; CDR3: CSVLGQVNEQFF
J: TRBJ1-1; V: TRBV14; CDR3: CASSQDGGASTEAFF